The 6 T cell receptor beta chains below were found in one sample sequenced in a study of shared T cell receptors in the human thymus. The method was immunoSEQ multiplex PCR; TCRdb's version includes in-frame clones alone and lacks a portion of them. The sample lists hundreds of thousands of clones, 70% to 90% occurring once. This sample was shared with a second study, whose subject was human thymus T cells.

Input material: thymocytes. The receptor source for this set is a boy under two years old with a congenital heart defect.

This clone has just one count. J is TRBJ2-7 and V is TRBV28; the D gene is possibly TRBD1 (6 bases). The CDR3 runs 14 residues. Looked up from germline, CDR1 is MDHEN and CDR2 is SYDVKM. The V end lost 5 bases, the J end lost 1 base, and 12 bases lay between the germline ends. The chain's CDR3 is CASSPRDRSYEQYF. In nucleotides, the CDR3 is TGTGCCAGCAGTCCACGAGACAGGTCCTACGAGCAGTACTTC. The whole variable domain, remainder taken from reference TRBV28 and TRBJ2-7, is DVKVTQSSRYLVKRTGEKVFLECVQDMDHENMFWYRQDPGLGLRLIYFSYDVKMKEKGDIPEGYSVSREKKERFSLILESASTNQTSMYLCASSPRDRSYEQYFGPGTRLTVT.

The chain is built from TRBV5-6 and TRBJ2-3, with 7 positions matching TRBD2. The CDR3 consists of 16 residues. Trimming at V came to 1 base and at J to 5 bases, leaving 10 bases not matched to a gene. CDR1 SGHDT and CDR2 YYEEEE come from the germline V gene. The CDR3 sequence is CASSLRRETILDTQYF. The CDR3 DNA is TGTGCCAGCAGCTTGAGGCGGGAGACGATTCTAGATACGCAGTATTTT.

CDR3 nucleotide sequence: TGTGCCAGCAGTTTAACAGGGCACAATCAGCCCCAGCATTTT. Its protein is CASSLTGHNQPQHF. V and J are TRBV27 and TRBJ1-5, with a weak D call TRBD1 (6 bases). CDR3 size: 14 residues. Trimming shortened V by 2 bases and J by 3 bases, and 8 bases separated the two germline ends. Germline CDR1 and CDR2: MNHEY and SMNVEV (reference sequence).

The J gene is TRBJ2-2, the V gene TRBV6-4, with 7 bases lining up with TRBD1. Trimming cost V 6 bases and J 1 base; bases outside gene matches: 11. This CDR3 has 17 amino acids. CDR1 is MRHNA and CDR2 is SNTAGT in the germline V gene. CDR3 in amino acids: CASSLPRDSKNTGELFF. The CDR3 nucleotides read TGTGCCAGCAGCCTCCCCCGGGACAGTAAGAACACCGGGGAGCTGTTTTTT.

The genes are TRBV10-2 and TRBJ2-7; a possible D gene is TRBD2 (6 bases). This CDR3 has 13 residues. Trimming removed 3 bases at V and 5 bases at J, with 11 bases between. CDR1 is WSHSY, CDR2 SAAADI, per germline. CDR3 DNA sequence: TGCGCCAGCAGTGATACGGGGGAGCACGAGCAGTACTTC. Protein: CASSDTGEHEQYF.

The chain is built from TRBV5-4 and TRBJ2-3, with 7 bases identical to TRBD2. This CDR3 is built from 17 residues. The germline V gene has CDR1 SGHNT and CDR2 YYREEE (reference sequence). V was pared by 3 bases and J by 2 bases, with 12 bases of the junction left unmatched. This CDR3 is CASSSYREASFTDTQYF. In DNA form, the CDR3 reads TGTGCCAGCAGCTCATACCGGGAGGCCTCCTTCACAGATACGCAGTATTTT.